The 3 T cell receptor beta chains below come from one sample, sequenced in a study of T-cell reconstitution after alpha-beta-depleted transplantation in children. As it was prepared, the TCRbeta library received unique molecular identifiers. TCRdb independently ran MiXCR on the PCR reads; one entry per CDR3 protein. The repertoire holds approximately 270,000 distinct CDR3 sequences, with 9.9% as singletons. The starting material was PBMCs from the stem cell graft donor, obtained from the stem cell graft. The origin of the receptors is a human donor who donated a stem cell graft to a child with SCID.

This clonotype was seen repeatedly, ten times or more. Its ends do not fully match the called genes, so a read error is possible. The rearrangement uses TRBV5-1 and TRBJ2-7, with D maybe TRBD2 (5 bases). The CDR3 covers 14 residues. In germline, CDR1 is SGHRS, CDR2 YFSETQ. Written as DNA, the CDR3 is TGCGCCGGCAGCCCTAACAAACGGGGCTACGAGCAGTACTTC. Amino acids: CAGSPNKRGYEQYF. Drawing the rest from reference TRBV5-1 and TRBJ2-7, the complete variable domain is KAGVTQTPRYLIKTRGQQVTLSCSPISGHRSVSWYQQTPGQGLQFLFEYFSETQRNKGNFPGRFSGRQFSNSRSEMNVSTLELGDSALYLCAGSPNKRGYEQYFGPGTRLTVT.

There are a few counts of this clonotype. The V call is TRBV5-1, the J call TRBJ2-7; D gene unclear. Per the germline V gene, CDR1 is SGHRS and CDR2 is YFSETQ. Between the trimmed V and J ends, which lost 1 base and 7 bases, there was a span of 6 bases. The CDR3 contains 11 residues. CDR3 nucleotides: TGCGCCAGCAGCTTGAATCAGGAGCAGTACTTC. This gives the protein CASSLNQEQYF. The whole variable domain, filled in from reference TRBV5-1 and TRBJ2-7, reads KAGVTQTPRYLIKTRGQQVTLSCSPISGHRSVSWYQQTPGQGLQFLFEYFSETQRNKGNFPGRFSGRQFSNSRSEMNVSTLELGDSALYLCASSLNQEQYFGPGTRLTVT.

This clonotype was counted between two and nine times. The V and J genes are TRBV12-3 or TRBV12-4 and TRBJ2-7; 7 bases match TRBD1. V gave up 5 bases and J gave up 0 bases; unmatched junction bases: 4. The CDR3 extends over 14 amino acids. The CDR3 protein is CASSIRQGSYEQYF. For the CDR3, the DNA is TGTGCCAGCAGTATCCGACAGGGCTCCTACGAGCAGTACTTC.